The rows below give T cell receptor beta chains drawn from one sample of a study of response to subunit inactivated influenza vaccine. Using its own MiXCR run on the RT-PCR reads, TCRdb lists one record per CDR3 protein. The sample shows a few hundred thousand distinct CDR3 sequences, roughly 22% of them seen only once. The sample was PBMCs from blood, taken 21 months after vaccination. These receptors were collected from a man in his fifties or sixties who received an inactivated influenza vaccine. Both conserved end residues are part of each CDR3. D genes are given only for firm matches. Not every row has a clone size; where given, it reads once, few, many or a size class.

j_gene: TRBJ2-1
abundance: few
v_gene: TRBV5-1
d_gene: NA
CDR3nt: TGCGCCAGCAGCTTCAGGCATGGCGATGAGCAGTTCTTC
CDR3aa: CASSFRHGDEQFF

j_gene: TRBJ1-1
abundance: NA
v_gene: TRBV6-5
d_gene: NA
CDR3nt: TGTGCCAGCAGTTACACTCCAGCTTCGAACACTGAAGCTTTCTTT
CDR3aa: CASSYTPASNTEAFF

j_gene: TRBJ2-1
abundance: few
v_gene: TRBV6-2/TRBV6-3
d_gene: NA
CDR3nt: TGTGCCAGCAGTTACTCGACTCTCTCAGGGGTGGTAGGTGAGCAGTTCTTC
CDR3aa: CASSYSTLSGVVGEQFF

j_gene: TRBJ2-7
abundance: few
v_gene: TRBV27
d_gene: TRBD1
CDR3nt: TGTGCCAGCAGTTTAGACAGGGCCGGGGACGAGCAGTACTTC
CDR3aa: CASSLDRAGDEQYF

j_gene: TRBJ1-1
abundance: few
v_gene: TRBV12-3/TRBV12-4
d_gene: NA
CDR3nt: TGTGCCAGCAGTACACAGGCCGGAGGAGCTTTCTTT
CDR3aa: CASSTQAGGAFF

j_gene: TRBJ2-7
abundance: NA
v_gene: TRBV27
d_gene: NA
CDR3nt: TGTGCCAGCAGTTTGGCCCTCACAGGGAGGGCATTGGGCTACGAGCAGTACTTC
CDR3aa: CASSLALTGRALGYEQYF

j_gene: TRBJ2-1
abundance: few
v_gene: TRBV2
d_gene: TRBD2
CDR3nt: TGTGCCAGCAAGGCGGGAGGGGTATATGAGCAGTTCTTC
CDR3aa: CASKAGGVYEQFF

j_gene: TRBJ2-3
abundance: once
v_gene: TRBV20-1
d_gene: NA
CDR3nt: TGCAGTGCCACGGAGTGGGGTTACACAGATACGCAGTATTTT
CDR3aa: CSATEWGYTDTQYF

j_gene: TRBJ2-2
abundance: few
v_gene: TRBV10-3
d_gene: NA
CDR3nt: TGTGCCATCAGTGGGGAGCCCGGGGAGCTGTTTTTT
CDR3aa: CAISGEPGELFF

j_gene: TRBJ1-2
abundance: NA
v_gene: TRBV18
d_gene: TRBD1
CDR3nt: TGTGCCAGCTCACTACGGGACAGGGGACCTTCGGCTAACTATGGCTACACCTTC
CDR3aa: CASSLRDRGPSANYGYTF

j_gene: TRBJ2-1
abundance: NA
v_gene: TRBV15
d_gene: NA
CDR3nt: TGTGCCACCAGCAGCGGGAGTTCCTACAATGAGCAGTTCTTC
CDR3aa: CATSSGSSYNEQFF

j_gene: TRBJ1-6
abundance: few
v_gene: TRBV20-1
d_gene: TRBD1
CDR3nt: TGCAGTGCTGGACAGAGGGGACAGCAAAGGAGCTCACCCCTCCACTTT
CDR3aa: CSAGQRGQQRSSPLHF

j_gene: TRBJ2-2
abundance: NA
v_gene: TRBV11-1
d_gene: NA
CDR3nt: TGTGCCAGCAGCTTAGACGGCAGGGGCCCAGAGGTTCCCCCCGGGGAGCTGTTTTTT
CDR3aa: CASSLDGRGPEVPPGELFF

j_gene: TRBJ1-5
abundance: NA
v_gene: TRBV6-2/TRBV6-3
d_gene: TRBD1
CDR3nt: TGTGCCAGCAGTACCCTGGACAGGGCTCATCAGCCCCAGCATTTT
CDR3aa: CASSTLDRAHQPQHF

j_gene: TRBJ2-2
abundance: few
v_gene: TRBV18
d_gene: NA
CDR3nt: TGTGCCAGCTCACCACCTTCGGGACCGAACACCGGGGAGCTGTTTTTT
CDR3aa: CASSPPSGPNTGELFF

j_gene: TRBJ2-1
abundance: few
v_gene: TRBV11-2
d_gene: NA
CDR3nt: TGTGCCAGCAGCTTATCCTCCGGGACCAAGCAGTTCTTC
CDR3aa: CASSLSSGTKQFF

j_gene: TRBJ2-1
abundance: few
v_gene: TRBV18
d_gene: NA
CDR3nt: TGTGCCAGCTCACCCTCTGCCTACAATGAGCAGTTCTTC
CDR3aa: CASSPSAYNEQFF

j_gene: TRBJ2-4
abundance: NA
v_gene: TRBV7-2
d_gene: NA
CDR3nt: TGTGCCAGCAGCCCGGGGCCACCAGGAAACATTCAGTACTTC
CDR3aa: CASSPGPPGNIQYF

j_gene: TRBJ2-7
abundance: NA
v_gene: TRBV9
d_gene: NA
CDR3nt: TGTGCCAGCAGCGTAGCTGGGGACGAGCAGTACTTC
CDR3aa: CASSVAGDEQYF

j_gene: TRBJ2-1
abundance: few
v_gene: TRBV7-2
d_gene: TRBD1
CDR3nt: TGTGCCAGCAGCATAGGGGACAGGGGGTACAATGAGCAGTTCTTC
CDR3aa: CASSIGDRGYNEQFF

j_gene: TRBJ1-2
abundance: NA
v_gene: TRBV3-1
d_gene: NA
CDR3nt: TGTGCCAGCAGCCAAGATTTGGGCCCAAACTATGGCTACACCTTC
CDR3aa: CASSQDLGPNYGYTF

j_gene: TRBJ1-1
abundance: NA
v_gene: TRBV15
d_gene: NA
CDR3nt: TGTGCCACCAGCAGAGTCGCAGGGCTGAACACTGAAGCTTTCTTT
CDR3aa: CATSRVAGLNTEAFF